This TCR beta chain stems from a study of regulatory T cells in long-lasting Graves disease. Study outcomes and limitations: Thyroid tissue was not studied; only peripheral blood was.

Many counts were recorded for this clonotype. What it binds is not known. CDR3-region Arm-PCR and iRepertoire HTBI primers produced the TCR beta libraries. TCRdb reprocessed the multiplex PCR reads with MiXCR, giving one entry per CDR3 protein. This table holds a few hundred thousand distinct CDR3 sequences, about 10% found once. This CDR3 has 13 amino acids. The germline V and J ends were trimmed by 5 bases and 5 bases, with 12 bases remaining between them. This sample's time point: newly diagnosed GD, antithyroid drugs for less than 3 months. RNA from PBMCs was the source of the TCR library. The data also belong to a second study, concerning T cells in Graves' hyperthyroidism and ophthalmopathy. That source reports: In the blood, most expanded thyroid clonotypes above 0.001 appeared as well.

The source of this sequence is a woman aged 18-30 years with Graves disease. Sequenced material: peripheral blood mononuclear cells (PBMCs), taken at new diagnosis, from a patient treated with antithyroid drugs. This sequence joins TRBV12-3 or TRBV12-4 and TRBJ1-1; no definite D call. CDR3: CASSAGRSTEAFF. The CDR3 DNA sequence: TGTGCCAGCAGTGCCGGGCGTAGTACTGAAGCTTTCTTT.